This T cell receptor (beta chain) was sequenced in a study of cytomegalovirus exposure and HLA in healthy donors. As for the study in general: A subsequent analysis reported that the approximately 120 validation repertoires were produced on the same platform that had also been used for the 666 first-cohort repertoires.

TCRdb's table, derived via immunoSEQ multiplex PCR, lists solely in-frame clones and lacks some. The table shows about 74,000 clones, with around 94% occurring only once. Germline V gene lookup returns CDR1 MNHEY and CDR2 SVGAGI. The CDR3 is made up of 13 amino acids. V dropped 8 bases and J dropped 6 bases, with 11 bases sitting between them. J is TRBJ1-6 and V is TRBV6-5; a weak D match, TRBD1 (5 bases). This TCR came from a woman between 18 and 29 years old in good health and CMV-seropositive. The specimen sequenced was PBMCs. The CDR3 sequence: CASSRTINSPLHF. The CDR3 DNA sequence: TGTGCCAGCTCTCGGACAATTAATTCACCCCTCCACTTT.